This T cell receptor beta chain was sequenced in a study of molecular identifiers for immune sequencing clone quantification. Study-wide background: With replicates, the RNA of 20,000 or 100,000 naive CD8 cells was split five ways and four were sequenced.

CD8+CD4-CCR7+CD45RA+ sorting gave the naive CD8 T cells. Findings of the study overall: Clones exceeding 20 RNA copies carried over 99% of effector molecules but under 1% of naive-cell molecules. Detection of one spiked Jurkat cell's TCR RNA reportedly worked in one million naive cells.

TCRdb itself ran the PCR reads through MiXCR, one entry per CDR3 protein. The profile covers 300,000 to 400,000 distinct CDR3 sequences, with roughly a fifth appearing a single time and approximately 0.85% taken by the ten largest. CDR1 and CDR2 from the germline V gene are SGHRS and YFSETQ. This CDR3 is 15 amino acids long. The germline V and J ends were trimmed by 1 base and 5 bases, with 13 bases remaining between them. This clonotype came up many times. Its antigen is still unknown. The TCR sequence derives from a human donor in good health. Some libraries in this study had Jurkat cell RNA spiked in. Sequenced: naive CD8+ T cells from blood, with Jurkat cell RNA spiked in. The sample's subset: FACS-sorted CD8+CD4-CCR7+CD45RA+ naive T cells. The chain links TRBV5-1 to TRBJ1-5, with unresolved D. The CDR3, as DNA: TGCGCCAGCAGCTTGTTATCAACCTCATATCAGCCCCAGCATTTT. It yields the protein CASSLLSTSYQPQHF.